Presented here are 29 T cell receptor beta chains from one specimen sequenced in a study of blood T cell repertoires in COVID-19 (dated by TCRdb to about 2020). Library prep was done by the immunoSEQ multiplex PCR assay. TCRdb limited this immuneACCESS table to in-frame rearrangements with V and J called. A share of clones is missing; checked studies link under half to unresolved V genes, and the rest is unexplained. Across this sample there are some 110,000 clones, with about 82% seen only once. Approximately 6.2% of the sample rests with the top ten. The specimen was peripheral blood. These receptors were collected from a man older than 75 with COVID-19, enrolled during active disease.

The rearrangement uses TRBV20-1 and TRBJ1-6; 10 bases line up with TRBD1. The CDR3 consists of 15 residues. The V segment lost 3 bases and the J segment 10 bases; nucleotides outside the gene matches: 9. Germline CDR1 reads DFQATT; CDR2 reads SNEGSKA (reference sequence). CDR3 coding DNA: TGCAGTGCTAGTGGCCCCGGGACAGGGGACTCACCCCTCCACTTT. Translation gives CSASGPGTGDSPLHF.

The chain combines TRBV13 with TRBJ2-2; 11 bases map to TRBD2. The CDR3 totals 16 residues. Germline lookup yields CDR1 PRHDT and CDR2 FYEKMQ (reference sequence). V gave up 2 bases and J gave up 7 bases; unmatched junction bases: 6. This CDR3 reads CASSLRLAGSNGELFF. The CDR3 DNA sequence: TGTGCCAGCAGCTTAAGACTAGCGGGGTCGAACGGGGAGCTGTTTTTT.

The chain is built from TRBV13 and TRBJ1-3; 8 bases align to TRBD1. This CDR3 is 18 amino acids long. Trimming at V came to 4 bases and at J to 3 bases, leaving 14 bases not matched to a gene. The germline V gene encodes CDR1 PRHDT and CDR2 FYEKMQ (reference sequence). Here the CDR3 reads CASSSGVRTGTGGNTIYF. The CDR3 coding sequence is TGTGCCAGCAGCTCCGGGGTTAGGACAGGGACCGGTGGAAACACCATATATTTT.

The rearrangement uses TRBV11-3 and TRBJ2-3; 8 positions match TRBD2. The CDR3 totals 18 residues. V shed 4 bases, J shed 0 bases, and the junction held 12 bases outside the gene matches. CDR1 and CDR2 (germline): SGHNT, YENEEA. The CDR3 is CASSSGGVRSPSTDTQYF. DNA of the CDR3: TGTGCCAGCAGCTCCGGGGGGGTTCGGTCGCCTAGCACAGATACGCAGTATTTT.

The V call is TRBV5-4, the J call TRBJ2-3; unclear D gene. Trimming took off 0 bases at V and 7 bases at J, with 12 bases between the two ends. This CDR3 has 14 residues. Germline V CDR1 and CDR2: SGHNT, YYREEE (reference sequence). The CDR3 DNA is TGTGCCAGCAGCTTGGCCGAGGTAGAATATACGCAGTATTTT. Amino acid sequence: CASSLAEVEYTQYF.

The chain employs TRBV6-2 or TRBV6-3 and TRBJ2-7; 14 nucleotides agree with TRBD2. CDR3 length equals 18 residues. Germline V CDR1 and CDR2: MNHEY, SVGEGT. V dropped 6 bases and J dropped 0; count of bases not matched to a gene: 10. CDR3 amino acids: CASSLRGLAGERSYEQYF. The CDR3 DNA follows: TGTGCCAGCAGCCTGAGGGGACTAGCGGGAGAACGCTCCTACGAGCAGTACTTC.

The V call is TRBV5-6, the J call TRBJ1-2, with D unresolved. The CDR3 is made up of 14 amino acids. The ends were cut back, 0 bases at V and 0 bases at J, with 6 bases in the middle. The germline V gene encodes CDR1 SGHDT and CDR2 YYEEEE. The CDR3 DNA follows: TGTGCCAGCAGCTTGGAGCAGGCTAACTATGGCTACACCTTC. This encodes CASSLEQANYGYTF.

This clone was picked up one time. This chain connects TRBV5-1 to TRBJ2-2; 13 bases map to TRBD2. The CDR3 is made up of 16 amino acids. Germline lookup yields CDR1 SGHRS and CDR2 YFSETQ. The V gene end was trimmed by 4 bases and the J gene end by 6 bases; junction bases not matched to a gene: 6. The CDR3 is CASSVQLAGGAGELFF. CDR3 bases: TGCGCCAGCAGCGTACAACTAGCGGGAGGGGCCGGGGAGCTGTTTTTT.

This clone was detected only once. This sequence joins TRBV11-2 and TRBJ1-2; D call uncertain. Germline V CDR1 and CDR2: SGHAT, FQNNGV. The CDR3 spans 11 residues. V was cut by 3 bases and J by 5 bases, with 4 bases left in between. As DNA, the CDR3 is TGTGCCAGCAGCTTTAATTATGGCTACACCTTC. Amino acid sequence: CASSFNYGYTF.

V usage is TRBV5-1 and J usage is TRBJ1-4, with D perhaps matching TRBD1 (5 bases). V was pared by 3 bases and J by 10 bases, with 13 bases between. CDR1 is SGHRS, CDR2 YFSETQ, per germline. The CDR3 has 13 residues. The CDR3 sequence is CASSSGGAGKLFF. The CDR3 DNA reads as TGCGCCAGCAGCTCGGGGGGAGCTGGAAAACTGTTTTTT.

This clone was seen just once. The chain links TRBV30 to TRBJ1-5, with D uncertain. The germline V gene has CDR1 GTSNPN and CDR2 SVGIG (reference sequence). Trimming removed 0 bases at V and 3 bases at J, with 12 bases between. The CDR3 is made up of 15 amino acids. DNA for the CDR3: TGTGCCTGGAGTGTACAAACAGATTACAATCAGCCCCAGCATTTT. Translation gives CAWSVQTDYNQPQHF.

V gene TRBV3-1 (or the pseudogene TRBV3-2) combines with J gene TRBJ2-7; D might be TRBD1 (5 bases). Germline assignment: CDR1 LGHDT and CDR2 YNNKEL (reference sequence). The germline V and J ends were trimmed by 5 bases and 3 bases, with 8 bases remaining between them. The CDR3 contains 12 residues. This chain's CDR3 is CASSTDNYEQYF. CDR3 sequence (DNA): TGTGCCAGCAGCACGGACAACTACGAGCAGTACTTC.

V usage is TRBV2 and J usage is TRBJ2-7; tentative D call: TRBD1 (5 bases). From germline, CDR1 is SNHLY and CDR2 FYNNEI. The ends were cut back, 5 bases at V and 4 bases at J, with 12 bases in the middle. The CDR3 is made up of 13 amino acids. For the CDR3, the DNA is TGTGCCAGCAGTAGGGGCATAGGTTACGAGCAGTACTTC. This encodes CASSRGIGYEQYF. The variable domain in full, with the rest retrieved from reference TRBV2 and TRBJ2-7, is EPEVTQTPSHQVTQMGQEVILRCVPISNHLYFYWYRQILGQKVEFLVSFYNNEISEKSEIFDDQFSVERPDGSNFTLKIRSTKLEDSAMYFCASSRGIGYEQYFGPGTRLTVT.

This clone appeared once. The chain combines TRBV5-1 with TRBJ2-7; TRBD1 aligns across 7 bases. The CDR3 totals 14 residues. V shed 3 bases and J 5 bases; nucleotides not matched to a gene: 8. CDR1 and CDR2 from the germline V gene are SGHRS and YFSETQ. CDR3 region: CASSSRGSRDEQYF. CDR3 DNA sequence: TGCGCCAGCAGCTCCAGGGGGTCCAGGGACGAGCAGTACTTC.

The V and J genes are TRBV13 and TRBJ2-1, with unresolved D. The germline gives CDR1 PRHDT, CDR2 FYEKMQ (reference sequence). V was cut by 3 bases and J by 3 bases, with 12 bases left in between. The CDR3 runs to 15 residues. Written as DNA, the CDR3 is TGTGCCAGCAGCTTTAGTGTTGCCCTCTACAATGAGCAGTTCTTC. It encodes CASSFSVALYNEQFF.

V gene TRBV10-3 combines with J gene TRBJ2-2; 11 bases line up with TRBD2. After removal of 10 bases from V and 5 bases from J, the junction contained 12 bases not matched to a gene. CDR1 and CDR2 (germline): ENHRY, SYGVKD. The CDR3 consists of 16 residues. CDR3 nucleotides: TGTGCCACCCTTCCCTCTACTAGCGGGAGTACCGGGGAGCTGTTTTTT. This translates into CATLPSTSGSTGELFF.

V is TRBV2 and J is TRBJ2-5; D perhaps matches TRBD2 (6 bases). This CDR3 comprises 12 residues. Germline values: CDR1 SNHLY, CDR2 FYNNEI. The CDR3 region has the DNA TGTGCAACTAGCCGGACGCAAGAGACCCAGTACTTC. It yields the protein CATSRTQETQYF.

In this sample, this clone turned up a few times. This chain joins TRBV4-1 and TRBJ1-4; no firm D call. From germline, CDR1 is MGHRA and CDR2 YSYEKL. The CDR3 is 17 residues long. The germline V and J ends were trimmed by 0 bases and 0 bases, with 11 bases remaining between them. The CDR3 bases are TGCGCCAGCAGCCAAGACCCCCCAGATTCAACTAATGAAAAACTGTTTTTT. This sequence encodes CASSQDPPDSTNEKLFF.

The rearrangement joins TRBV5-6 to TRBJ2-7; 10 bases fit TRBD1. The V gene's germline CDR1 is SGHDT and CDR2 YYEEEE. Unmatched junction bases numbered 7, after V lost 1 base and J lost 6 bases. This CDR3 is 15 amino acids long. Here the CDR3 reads CASSLRGTGAPEQYF. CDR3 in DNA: TGTGCCAGCAGCTTGCGCGGGACAGGGGCCCCCGAGCAGTACTTC.

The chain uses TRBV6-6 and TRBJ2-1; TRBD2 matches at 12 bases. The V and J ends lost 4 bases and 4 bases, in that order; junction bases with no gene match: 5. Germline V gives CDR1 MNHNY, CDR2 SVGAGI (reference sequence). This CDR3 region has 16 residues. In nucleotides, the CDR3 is TGTGCCAGCAGTTCCCGGACTAGCGGGAAGTACAATGAGCAGTTCTTC. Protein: CASSSRTSGKYNEQFF.

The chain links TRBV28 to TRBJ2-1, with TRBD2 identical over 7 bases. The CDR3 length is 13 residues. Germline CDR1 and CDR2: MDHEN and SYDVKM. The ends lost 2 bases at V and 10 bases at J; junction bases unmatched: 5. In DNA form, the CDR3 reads TGTGCCAGCAGTTTAACCCCCGGGAGGGAGCAGTTCTTC. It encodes CASSLTPGREQFF.

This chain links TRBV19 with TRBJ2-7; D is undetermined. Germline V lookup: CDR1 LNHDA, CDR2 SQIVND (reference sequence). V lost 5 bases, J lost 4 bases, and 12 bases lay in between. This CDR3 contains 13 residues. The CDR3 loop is CASSPGFGYEQYF. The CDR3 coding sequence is TGTGCCAGTAGTCCCGGGTTCGGATACGAGCAGTACTTC. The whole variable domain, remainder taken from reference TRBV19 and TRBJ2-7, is DGGITQSPKYLFRKEGQNVTLSCEQNLNHDAMYWYRQDPGQGLRLIYYSQIVNDFQKGDIAEGYSVSREKKESFPLTVTSAQKNPTAFYLCASSPGFGYEQYFGPGTRLTVT.

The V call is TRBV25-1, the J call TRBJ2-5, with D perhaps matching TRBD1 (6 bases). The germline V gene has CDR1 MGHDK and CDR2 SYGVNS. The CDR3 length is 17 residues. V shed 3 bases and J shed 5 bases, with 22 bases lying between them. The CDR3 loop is CASSESPLWGREETQYF. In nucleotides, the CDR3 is TGTGCCAGCAGTGAGTCACCCCTTTGGGGGCGCGAGGAGACCCAGTACTTC.

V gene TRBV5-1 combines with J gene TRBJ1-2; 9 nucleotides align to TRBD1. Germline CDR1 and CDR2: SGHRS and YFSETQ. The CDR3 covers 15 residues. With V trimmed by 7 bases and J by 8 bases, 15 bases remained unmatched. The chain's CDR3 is CASSTGTGPLEGYTF. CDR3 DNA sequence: TGCGCCAGCTCCACCGGGACAGGGCCCCTAGAGGGCTACACCTTC.

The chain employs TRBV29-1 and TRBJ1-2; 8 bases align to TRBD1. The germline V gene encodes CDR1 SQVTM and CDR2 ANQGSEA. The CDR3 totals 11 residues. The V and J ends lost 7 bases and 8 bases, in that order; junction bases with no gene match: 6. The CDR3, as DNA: TGCAGCGCAGGACAGGGATGGGGCTACACCTTC. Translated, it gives CSAGQGWGYTF.

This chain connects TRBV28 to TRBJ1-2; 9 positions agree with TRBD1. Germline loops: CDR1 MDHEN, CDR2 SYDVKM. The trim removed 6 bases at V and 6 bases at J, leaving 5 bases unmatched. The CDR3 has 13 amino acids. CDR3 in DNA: TGTGCCAGCAGCTCGGGACAGGGCAATGGCTACACCTTC. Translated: CASSSGQGNGYTF.

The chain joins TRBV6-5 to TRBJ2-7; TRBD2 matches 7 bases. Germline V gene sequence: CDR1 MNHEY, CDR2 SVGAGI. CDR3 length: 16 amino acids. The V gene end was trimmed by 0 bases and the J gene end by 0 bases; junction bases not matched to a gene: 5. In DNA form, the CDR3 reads TGTGCCAGCAGTTACTCGGGGGGGAGTAGCTCCTACGAGCAGTACTTC. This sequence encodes CASSYSGGSSSYEQYF.

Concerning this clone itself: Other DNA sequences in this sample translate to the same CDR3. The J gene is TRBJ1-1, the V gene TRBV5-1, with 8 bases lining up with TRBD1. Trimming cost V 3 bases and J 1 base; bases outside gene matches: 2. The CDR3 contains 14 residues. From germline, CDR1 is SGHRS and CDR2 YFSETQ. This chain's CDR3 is CASSSGQGNTEAFF. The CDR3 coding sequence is TGCGCCAGCAGCTCCGGACAGGGGAACACTGAAGCTTTCTTT.

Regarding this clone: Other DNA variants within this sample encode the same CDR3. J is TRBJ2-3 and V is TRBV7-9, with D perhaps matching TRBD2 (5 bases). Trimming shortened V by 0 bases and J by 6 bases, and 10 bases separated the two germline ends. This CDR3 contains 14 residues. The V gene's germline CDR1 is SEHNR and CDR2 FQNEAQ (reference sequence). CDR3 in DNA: TGTGCCAGCAGCTTAGCCGGGGTGGGCGATACGCAGTATTTT. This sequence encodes CASSLAGVGDTQYF.